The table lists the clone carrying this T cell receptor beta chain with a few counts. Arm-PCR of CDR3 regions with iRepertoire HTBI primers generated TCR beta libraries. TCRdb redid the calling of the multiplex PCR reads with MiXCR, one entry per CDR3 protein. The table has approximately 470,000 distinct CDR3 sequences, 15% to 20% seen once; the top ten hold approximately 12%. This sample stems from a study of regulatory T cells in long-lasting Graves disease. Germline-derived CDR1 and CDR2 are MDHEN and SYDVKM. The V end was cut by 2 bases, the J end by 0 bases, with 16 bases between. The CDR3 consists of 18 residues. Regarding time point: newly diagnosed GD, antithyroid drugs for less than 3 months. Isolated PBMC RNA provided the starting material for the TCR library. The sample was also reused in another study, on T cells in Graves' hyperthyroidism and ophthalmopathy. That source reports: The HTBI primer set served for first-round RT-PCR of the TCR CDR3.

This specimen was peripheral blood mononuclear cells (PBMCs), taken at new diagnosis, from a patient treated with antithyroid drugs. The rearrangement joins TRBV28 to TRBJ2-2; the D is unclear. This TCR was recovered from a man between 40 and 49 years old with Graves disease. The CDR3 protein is CASSLGSWKNTNTGELFF. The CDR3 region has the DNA TGTGCCAGCAGTTTAGGCTCCTGGAAAAATACGAACACCGGGGAGCTGTTTTTT.